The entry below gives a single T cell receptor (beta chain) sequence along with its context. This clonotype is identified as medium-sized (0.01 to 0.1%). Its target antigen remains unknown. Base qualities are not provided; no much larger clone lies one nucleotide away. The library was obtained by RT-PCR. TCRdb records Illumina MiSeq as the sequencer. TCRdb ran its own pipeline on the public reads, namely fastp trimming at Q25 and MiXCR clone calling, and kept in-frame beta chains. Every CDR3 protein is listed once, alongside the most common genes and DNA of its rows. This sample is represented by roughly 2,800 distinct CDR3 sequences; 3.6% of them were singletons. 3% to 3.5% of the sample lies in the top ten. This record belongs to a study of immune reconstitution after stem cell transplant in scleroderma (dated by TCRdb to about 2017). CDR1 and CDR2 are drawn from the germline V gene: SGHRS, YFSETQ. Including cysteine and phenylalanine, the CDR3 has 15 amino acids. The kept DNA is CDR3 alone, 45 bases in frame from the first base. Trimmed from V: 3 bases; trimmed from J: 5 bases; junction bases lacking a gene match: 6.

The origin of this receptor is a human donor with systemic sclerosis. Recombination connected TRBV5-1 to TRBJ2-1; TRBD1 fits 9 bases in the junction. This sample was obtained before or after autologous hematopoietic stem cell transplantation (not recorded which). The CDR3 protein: CASSSNRGRNNEQFF. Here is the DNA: TGCGCCAGCAGCTCGAACAGGGGGCGTAACAATGAGCAGTTCTTC.